The following is a TCR beta chain sequence with its context. Its target antigen remains unknown. No base-level quality is on record; no much larger clone is a single base apart. The CDR3 spans 15 residues, from the cysteine through the phenylalanine. Only the CDR3 part of the read is kept: 45 bases, read in frame from the first base. For CDR1 and CDR2, the germline V gene lists SGHTA and FQGNSA. V is trimmed back by 4 bases and J by 6 bases, and the junction contains 3 bases that no gene match accounts for. Explained via the paper, the time point label denotes: pre-sensitization, week 0. What this sample's treatment or condition label stands for: therapeutic diphenylcyclopropenone sensitization with weekly scalp DPC. Blood at each patch-test visit was drawn before the patch test was applied. Patients were eligible if aged 18 to 70, diagnosed with alopecia and judged suitable for DPC therapy, and pregnant patients were excluded. Total RNA was extracted from unfractionated whole blood that had been collected in Tempus Blood RNA tubes.

This entry is derived from a study of human T cells and chemical hapten exposure (dated by TCRdb to the early 2020s). With respect to the entire study: For sensitization, 2% DPC in acetone was applied to a roughly 2 cm by roughly 2 cm area of upper inner arm skin. Throughout the study period of 20 to 30 weeks, patients also received therapeutic DPC doses to the scalp every week. Patch tests used Finn chambers with 0.01% DPC on the upper back, scored after 6 days by International Contact Dermatitis Research Group standards. Alopecia areata with under or over 50% scalp involvement, alopecia totalis and alopecia universalis were represented in the patient cohort, which was mostly female. Libraries were pooled for sequencing, and per-sample TCR yields varied mainly because of small differences in library volumes within the pool. Peripheral blood TCR repertoire changes were tracked in vivo in alopecia patients during primary and secondary sensitization to the hapten diphenylcyclopropenone (DPC). Blood samples were taken from patients before sensitization (week 0) and then at 2, 6 and about 24 weeks after DPC sensitization. Around 30 alopecia patients provided blood for TCR sequencing at one to four time points (pre-sensitization, 2, 6 and 24 weeks). Overall study results and their limits: All patients had alopecia, a presumed autoimmune disease, so their immune response might differ from that of healthy individuals. After repeated subsampling, the strength of the expansion versus patch-test correlation and the threshold at which it became significant changed. Expanded TCRs formed significantly more large CDR3 similarity clusters than pre-sensitization or healthy control sets, consistent with antigen-driven responses. The number of TCRs above 1 in 1000 frequency did not change with DPC sensitization; there was no evidence of global repertoire structure alterations. Patch test score correlated positively with the number of PT1 expanded TCRs, reaching significance at thresholds 8, 16 and 32 but not at 4.

The library was built by means of RACE. Reads for this sample came from a NextSeq 500. During library preparation, unique molecular identifiers were attached to individual cDNA molecules so that TCRs could be counted in a quantitative, reproducible way. Each blood RNA sample was used to sequence both TCR alpha and TCR beta chains. For the original study's pipeline: The median number of TCRs per sample was around 96,000, ranging from roughly 23,224 to 700,000. The Decombinator software suite was used to annotate V, J and CDR3 in the TCR reads. For the PS versus PT1 abundance plots, all samples were subsampled to the same number of TCRs (28,000). Expanded TCRs were defined as absent before sensitization and observed at least eight times at the 2-week time point. TCRdb applied fastp at Q25 and MiXCR to the public reads, then kept only in-frame beta chains. Under each unique CDR3 protein, matching rows form one entry showing the most common genes and DNA. TCRdb, rather than the study authors, made the V and J calls. Within this sample are roughly 100,000 distinct CDR3 sequences, with roughly an eighth of them counted one time only. Around 1.7% of the sample comes from the top ten.

The sequenced sample was whole blood, obtained in connection with sensitization to the hapten diphenylcyclopropenone (DPC). This clonotype was obtained from a woman in her fifties or sixties with alopecia areata. Some clones in this sample may be carry-over from other donors' samples. Here the chain combines TRBV7-2 and TRBJ2-2; the junction holds 12 bases that match TRBD2. The CDR3 sequence is CASSSSSGRAGELFF. The DNA sequence is as follows: TGTGCCAGCAGCTCCTCTAGCGGGAGGGCCGGGGAGCTGTTTTTT.